A single sample gave rise to the 8 T cell receptor beta chains below, sequenced in a study of CXCR3-negative and CXCR3-positive naive CD8 T cells. 5' RACE with UMI labels generated the TRB cDNA libraries. TCRdb reprocessed the 5' RACE reads; each CDR3 protein has one entry and no DNA is given. The table counts around 150,000 distinct CDR3 sequences; around 0.44% lies in the top ten. General study results and limits: Naive cells that were CXCR3-positive had more hydrophobic TRB CDR3s (compared with CXCR3-negative naive cells).

The antigens of these receptors remain unknown. Sequenced input: naive CXCR3+ CD8+ T cells from blood. Subset specified: CD45RO-CCR7+CD27+CD95- naive CD8+ T cells expressing CXCR3 (TNR3+). The receptor source for this set is a human donor in good health. Some clones in this sample may be carry-over from other donors' samples.

The chain has TRBV19 and TRBJ1-4; the TRBD1 assignment by TCRdb is unverifiable without DNA. The CDR3 loop spans 15 amino acids. CDR1 is LNHDA and CDR2 is SQIVND in the germline V gene (reference sequence). The chain's CDR3 is CASSMVSRGNEKLFF.

J is TRBJ2-7 and V is TRBV19; TCRdb selects TRBD1, and the lack of DNA leaves this call unchecked. The CDR3 covers 14 residues. The germline gives CDR1 LNHDA, CDR2 SQIVND (reference sequence). The CDR3 region is CASSIGGSGYEQYF.

The chain employs TRBV28 and TRBJ2-7; the D call of TRBD1 rests on TCRdb alone, since no DNA is present to check it. CDR1 is MDHEN, CDR2 SYDVKM, per germline. This CDR3 is 14 amino acids long. CDR3 loop: CASSSRDTAYEQYF.

This chain uses TRBV19 with TRBJ2-1; TCRdb's D gene call, TRBD2, goes unchecked for lack of DNA. Germline CDR1 LNHDA, CDR2 SQIVND (reference sequence). CDR3 length equals 16 residues. CDR3 loop: CASSMELAGVVDEQFF.

The CDR3 loop reads CSAREGGSYEQYF. The rearrangement joins TRBV20-1 to TRBJ2-7; TCRdb's assignment of TRBD1 cannot be checked, as there is no DNA. Germline V gene sequence: CDR1 DFQATT, CDR2 SNEGSKA (reference sequence). The CDR3 is made up of 13 amino acids.

The chain recombines TRBV29-1 with TRBJ2-1. This CDR3 is built from 13 residues. Per germline, CDR1 SQVTM and CDR2 ANQGSEA. This CDR3 is CSVEEGLDNEQFF.

The V gene is TRBV11-2, the J gene TRBJ2-5; the D call of TRBD2 rests on TCRdb alone, since no DNA is present to check it. The germline V gene encodes CDR1 SGHAT and CDR2 FQNNGV. The CDR3 loop spans 15 amino acids. The CDR3 here is CASSLVAGGEETQYF.

The chain links TRBV5-5 to TRBJ1-1. Germline V lookup: CDR1 SGHKS, CDR2 YYEKEE (reference sequence). The CDR3 length is 11 residues. The CDR3 region is CASSLAEEAFF. The full variable domain, with the rest looked up from reference TRBV5-5 and TRBJ1-1, is DAGVTQSPTHLIKTRGQQVTLRCSPISGHKSVSWYQQVLGQGPQFIFQYYEKEERGRGNFPDRFSARQFPNYSSELNVNALLLGDSALYLCASSLAEEAFFGQGTRLTVV.